Below are 8 T cell receptor beta chains sequenced from a single sample in a study of cytomegalovirus exposure and HLA in healthy donors (dated by TCRdb to the late 2010s). The library was produced with the immunoSEQ multiplex PCR assay. TCRdb mirrors the immuneACCESS table, restricted to in-frame sequences. Some clones are absent from its copies; in checked studies, under half trace to an unresolved V gene, and the reason for the others is unknown. The sample includes about 110,000 clones, with 88% observed a single time. More than 2% of the sample rests with the top ten. The sample consisted of PBMCs. Every receptor here comes from a woman aged 18-29 years in good health and CMV-seronegative.

The chain carries TRBV5-4 and TRBJ2-1; tentative D call: TRBD2 (5 bases). V gave up 0 bases and J gave up 4 bases, with 11 bases separating them. The CDR3 spans 15 residues. The germline V gene encodes CDR1 SGHNT and CDR2 YYREEE (reference sequence). As DNA, the CDR3 is TGTGCCAGCAGCTTGGGTGGGAGCGGTTACAATGAGCAGTTCTTC. This codes for CASSLGGSGYNEQFF.

This chain connects TRBV6-4 to TRBJ2-1; 8 nucleotides match TRBD2. The germline gives CDR1 MRHNA, CDR2 SNTAGT. CDR3 length: 16 residues. Trimming removed 2 bases from V and 0 bases from J; junction bases left unmatched: 3. CDR3 nucleotide sequence: TGTGCCAGCAGTGACCTGAGCGGGAGCTCCTACAATGAGCAGTTCTTC. It yields the protein CASSDLSGSSYNEQFF.

This chain connects TRBV19 to TRBJ2-1; 7 bases are a match to TRBD2. Looked up from germline, CDR1 is LNHDA and CDR2 is SQIVND (reference sequence). J gave up 6 bases and V 1 base, and 0 bases lay outside the gene matches. This CDR3 contains 13 residues. CDR3 nucleotide sequence: TGTGCCAGTAGTATAGGACTAGCCAATGAGCAGTTCTTC. Protein: CASSIGLANEQFF.

V gene TRBV9 combines with J gene TRBJ2-7; TRBD2 matches 10 bases. The junction had 5 bases not matched to a gene; V was cut back by 1 base and J by 4 bases. This CDR3 has 15 residues. In germline, CDR1 is SGDLS, CDR2 YYNGEE. The CDR3 reads CASSVTSGMIYEQYF. The CDR3 nucleotides read TGTGCCAGCAGCGTAACTAGCGGGATGATATACGAGCAGTACTTC. Based on the CDR3 plus reference TRBV9 and TRBJ2-7, the full variable domain is DSGVTQTPKHLITATGQRVTLRCSPRSGDLSVYWYQQSLDQGLQFLIQYYNGEERAKGNILERFSAQQFPDLHSELNLSSLELGDSALYFCASSVTSGMIYEQYFGPGTRLTVT.

The chain couples TRBV6-5 to TRBJ2-7, with D tentatively TRBD1 (6 bases). Germline CDR1 and CDR2: MNHEY and SVGAGI. V lost 2 bases and J lost 0, with 8 bases in between. This CDR3 region has 14 residues. CDR3 in DNA: TGTGCCAGCAGTTACCCGGACAGCTCCTACGAGCAGTACTTC. It encodes CASSYPDSSYEQYF.

The chain joins TRBV30 to TRBJ2-7; D is possibly TRBD1 (6 bases). V lost 3 bases and J 8 bases, leaving 17 bases between the germline ends. This CDR3 is built from 13 residues. CDR1 is GTSNPN and CDR2 is SVGIG in the germline V gene (reference sequence). The CDR3 sequence is CAWRRDTATKQYF. CDR3 coding DNA: TGTGCCTGGAGAAGGGACACCGCTACGAAGCAGTACTTC.

The chain employs TRBV6-6 and TRBJ2-7, with 8 bases matching TRBD2. With V trimmed by 2 bases and J by 6 bases, 12 bases remained unmatched. CDR1 is MNHNY and CDR2 is SVGAGI in the germline V gene (reference sequence). CDR3 length: 16 amino acids. The CDR3, as DNA: TGTGCCAGCAGTTACGCGGGAAACGGGGGGGCTTCCGAGCAGTACTTC. Its protein is CASSYAGNGGASEQYF.

The chain links TRBV28 to TRBJ2-7, with 8 nucleotides matching TRBD1. The CDR3 totals 15 residues. V shed 8 bases, J shed 3 bases, and the junction held 12 bases outside the gene matches. Germline loops: CDR1 MDHEN, CDR2 SYDVKM. Here the CDR3 reads CASVESGTGVYEQYF. CDR3 sequence (DNA): TGTGCCAGCGTCGAGTCCGGGACAGGAGTCTACGAGCAGTACTTC. The whole variable domain, filled in from reference TRBV28 and TRBJ2-7, reads DVKVTQSSRYLVKRTGEKVFLECVQDMDHENMFWYRQDPGLGLRLIYFSYDVKMKEKGDIPEGYSVSREKKERFSLILESASTNQTSMYLCASVESGTGVYEQYFGPGTRLTVT.